The 21 T cell receptor beta chains listed next were all sequenced from one sample in a study of T cells in Graves' hyperthyroidism and ophthalmopathy. RNA transcripts yielded amplified TCR beta CDR3 regions. The TCR CDR3 first-round RT-PCR relied on the HTBI primer set. TCRdb reprocessed the multiplex PCR reads with MiXCR, giving one entry per CDR3 protein. The sample has roughly 840,000 distinct CDR3 sequences, 35% to 40% seen once. The sample consisted of blood. All receptors come from a man aged 18 to 35 with Graves' hyperthyroidism.

This clonotype was observed many times. The V and J genes are TRBV7-2 and TRBJ1-3; 7 bases match TRBD1. V trimming: 0 bases; J trimming: 4 bases; junction bases outside the gene matches: 6. This CDR3 is built from 16 residues. Germline CDR1 reads SGHTA; CDR2 reads FQGNSA. This CDR3 reads CASSLALTGEGNTIYF. CDR3 coding DNA: TGTGCCAGCAGCTTAGCCCTAACAGGGGAAGGAAACACCATATATTTT.

With respect to this clonotype: Since a much larger clone is just one base distant, this may be a read error. The gene calls are TRBV7-2 and TRBJ1-3; D uncertain. Germline V gene sequence: CDR1 SGHTA, CDR2 FQGNSA. This CDR3 is built from 14 residues. In DNA, the CDR3 is TGTGCCAGCAGATCGGACGGCTCTGGAAACACCATACATTTT. Translation gives CASRSDGSGNTIHF.

This chain joins TRBV2 and TRBJ1-1; D gene uncertain. CDR3 length: 12 residues. V lost 7 bases and J 4 bases, leaving 10 bases between the germline ends. Germline V gene sequence: CDR1 SNHLY, CDR2 FYNNEI. CDR3 protein: CASIGRITEAFF. The DNA of the CDR3 is TGTGCCAGCATCGGGAGGATCACTGAAGCTTTCTTT.

The CDR3 region is CSFGTVNTEAFF. The CDR3 DNA reads TGCAGCTTCGGGACGGTGAACACTGAAGCTTTCTTT. The chain links TRBV29-1 to TRBJ1-1, with D maybe TRBD1 (5 bases). The V end lost 8 bases, the J end lost 0 bases, and 10 bases lay between the germline ends. The CDR3 totals 12 residues. Germline CDR1 reads SQVTM; CDR2 reads ANQGSEA. Using reference TRBV29-1 and TRBJ1-1 for the parts outside the CDR3, the full variable domain is SAVISQKPSRDICQRGTSLTIQCQVDSQVTMMFWYRQQPGQSLTLIATANQGSEATYESGFVIDKFPISRPNLTFSTLTVSNMSPEDSSIYLCSFGTVNTEAFFGQGTRLTVV.

There are a few counts of this clonotype. The chain carries TRBV13 and TRBJ2-7, with TRBD2 matching 14 bases. The V gene end was trimmed by 5 bases and the J gene end by 6 bases; junction bases not matched to a gene: 9. Germline CDR1 and CDR2: PRHDT and FYEKMQ (reference sequence). The CDR3 extends over 16 amino acids. The CDR3 reads CASSTPGLAGVGEQYF. CDR3 in DNA: TGTGCCAGCAGCACTCCGGGACTAGCGGGAGTAGGCGAGCAGTACTTC. Based on the CDR3 plus reference TRBV13 and TRBJ2-7, the full variable domain is AAGVIQSPRHLIKEKRETATLKCYPIPRHDTVYWYQQGPGQDPQFLISFYEKMQSDKGSIPDRFSAQQFSDYHSELNMSSLELGDSALYFCASSTPGLAGVGEQYFGPGTRLTVT.

There are a few counts of this clonotype. J is TRBJ2-2 and V is TRBV7-8, with D tentatively TRBD2 (6 bases). The CDR3 has 16 amino acids. With 3 bases removed from V and 6 bases from J, the gap between germline ends came to 17 bases. Germline loops: CDR1 SGHVS, CDR2 FQNEAQ. CDR3 in amino acids: CASSFKALASAGELFF. The DNA for the CDR3 is TGTGCCAGCAGCTTTAAGGCACTAGCTAGCGCCGGGGAGCTGTTTTTT.

This clonotype was counted ten times or more. The chain combines TRBV10-3 with TRBJ1-1; perhaps TRBD1 as D (5 bases). The germline V gene has CDR1 ENHRY and CDR2 SYGVKD. Trimming pared 3 bases from V and 6 bases from J, leaving 8 bases between. The CDR3 length is 12 residues. CDR3 protein: CAISDQGPEAFF. In nucleotides, the CDR3 is TGTGCCATCAGTGACCAGGGCCCTGAAGCTTTCTTT.

This chain uses TRBV9 with TRBJ1-1; D perhaps matches TRBD1 (5 bases). The CDR3 covers 15 residues. The V gene's germline CDR1 is SGDLS and CDR2 YYNGEE. Trimming shortened V by 5 bases and J by 1 base, and 15 bases separated the two germline ends. The DNA for the CDR3 is TGTGCCAGCAGTCCCCACCAGGGAGGGAACACTGAAGCTTTCTTT. Translating gives CASSPHQGGNTEAFF.

Only a few counts were recorded for this clonotype. The chain has TRBV15 and TRBJ2-6; D is possibly TRBD2 (6 bases). Trimming removed 11 bases at V and 9 bases at J, with 14 bases between. Per the germline V gene, CDR1 is LNHNV and CDR2 is YYDKDF (reference sequence). The CDR3 is 12 residues long. The CDR3 nucleotides read TGTGCCGCGTCGCGGGGATACAACGTCCTGACTTTC. Translation gives CAASRGYNVLTF.

In its sample, this clonotype was seen a few times. The rearrangement links TRBV20-1 to TRBJ1-3; 12 nucleotides match TRBD1. This CDR3 is built from 15 residues. Unmatched junction bases numbered 5, after V lost 3 bases and J lost 5 bases. Germline CDR1 is DFQATT and CDR2 is SNEGSKA (reference sequence). CDR3 sequence: CSARGQGAIRNTIYF. CDR3 sequence (DNA): TGCAGTGCTAGGGGACAGGGGGCGATTAGAAACACCATATATTTT.

The gene calls are TRBV10-2 and TRBJ1-5; no clear D. Germline V gene sequence: CDR1 WSHSY, CDR2 SAAADI. The CDR3 contains 14 residues. V lost 2 bases and J lost 7, with 12 bases in between. The CDR3 spells CASSEDGNEQPQHF. CDR3 nucleotide sequence: TGCGCCAGCAGTGAGGACGGGAACGAGCAGCCCCAGCATTTT.

Only a few counts were recorded for this clonotype. The J gene is TRBJ1-1, the V gene TRBV13; D perhaps matches TRBD1 (5 bases). Per the germline V gene, CDR1 is PRHDT and CDR2 is FYEKMQ (reference sequence). The CDR3 totals 12 residues. V was cut by 7 bases and J by 7 bases, with 13 bases left in between. CDR3: CASKRQIVEAFF. The CDR3 coding sequence is TGTGCCAGCAAGCGACAGATTGTTGAAGCTTTCTTT.

This chain uses TRBV7-2 with TRBJ1-6; TRBD1 aligns across 7 bases. This CDR3 comprises 15 residues. Germline assignment: CDR1 SGHTA and CDR2 FQGNSA. J lost 3 bases, V lost 7 bases, and 6 bases had no gene match. The CDR3 loop reads CASKKQGFYNSPLHF. CDR3 nucleotides: TGTGCCAGCAAAAAACAGGGGTTCTATAATTCACCCCTCCACTTT.

The V and J genes are TRBV7-8 and TRBJ2-7; D is possibly TRBD1 or TRBD2 (6 bases each). Trimming pared 5 bases from V and 9 bases from J, leaving 17 bases between. The CDR3 loop spans 13 amino acids. From germline, CDR1 is SGHVS and CDR2 FQNEAQ. Written as DNA, the CDR3 is TGTGCCAGCAGCGTGGACGGGGGCGGGACGCAGTACTTC. Translated: CASSVDGGGTQYF.

This clonotype has just one count. This could be a read error, since a much larger clone is one nucleotide away. The chain combines TRBV7-9 with TRBJ2-5; 9 bases map to TRBD1. Germline V gives CDR1 SEHNR, CDR2 FQNEAQ (reference sequence). The CDR3 loop spans 15 amino acids. Germline trimming cut 5 bases from V and 7 bases from J; bases unmatched to any gene: 11. The CDR3 spells CASSLRRDRAGTQYF. CDR3 DNA sequence: TGTGCCAGCAGCCTAAGGAGGGACAGGGCAGGGACCCAGTACTTC.

This clonotype was observed many times. This chain uses TRBV19 with TRBJ1-5; 8 nucleotides align to TRBD1. The CDR3 sequence is 14 residues long. Germline V gives CDR1 LNHDA, CDR2 SQIVND (reference sequence). V trimming: 10 bases; J trimming: 5 bases; junction bases outside the gene matches: 10. Here the CDR3 DNA reads TGTGCCACGAAAGACAGGGGTTGGGATCAGCCCCAGCATTTT. Amino acid sequence: CATKDRGWDQPQHF.

This clonotype was recorded at least ten times. The chain links TRBV19 to TRBJ1-1, with D hard to call. Trimming shortened V by 7 bases and J by 7 bases, and 10 bases separated the two germline ends. The CDR3 has 11 amino acids. Per germline, CDR1 LNHDA and CDR2 SQIVND (reference sequence). In nucleotides, the CDR3 is TGTGCCAGTACTGACAACCTTGAAGCTTTCTTT. Amino acids: CASTDNLEAFF.

This chain joins TRBV7-2 and TRBJ2-7; TRBD2 matches at 10 bases. The CDR3 contains 16 residues. V lost 4 bases to trimming and J lost 2 bases; unmatched junction nucleotides: 8. Germline V gives CDR1 SGHTA, CDR2 FQGNSA. As DNA, the CDR3 is TGTGCCAGCAGCTCAATTAGCGGGGGGTCCGCCTACGAGCAGTACTTC. Its protein is CASSSISGGSAYEQYF.

The chain combines TRBV5-1 with TRBJ2-7; 9 bases map to TRBD1. CDR1 is SGHRS and CDR2 is YFSETQ in the germline V gene. Trimming at V came to 3 bases and at J to 5 bases, leaving 6 bases not matched to a gene. The CDR3 runs to 14 residues. CDR3 coding DNA: TGCGCCAGCAGCTGGGGACAGGGAGAAGACGAGCAGTACTTC. Translation gives CASSWGQGEDEQYF. Variable domain in full (rest from reference TRBV5-1 and TRBJ2-7): KAGVTQTPRYLIKTRGQQVTLSCSPISGHRSVSWYQQTPGQGLQFLFEYFSETQRNKGNFPGRFSGRQFSNSRSEMNVSTLELGDSALYLCASSWGQGEDEQYFGPGTRLTVT.

Comment on this clonotype: A junction boundary mismatches the germline segment, possibly from a read error. This chain connects TRBV5-1 to TRBJ2-6; weak D call: TRBD2 (6 bases). The germline V gene encodes CDR1 SGHRS and CDR2 YFSETQ. The CDR3 is 15 residues long. The CDR3 DNA is TGTGCCAGCATAAGTGGCGGGGCCGGGGCCAACGTCCTGACTTTC. It yields the protein CASISGGAGANVLTF.

This clonotype was observed a few times. This rearrangement joins TRBV4-1 to TRBJ2-7, with 12 bases lining up with TRBD2. The germline gives CDR1 MGHRA, CDR2 YSYEKL. The V and J ends lost 4 bases and 7 bases, in that order; junction bases with no gene match: 8. The CDR3 extends over 15 amino acids. The CDR3 nucleotides are TGCGCCAGCAGCCCCCTAGCGGGAGGGCCCTGGGAGCAGTACTTC. It encodes CASSPLAGGPWEQYF.